These T cell receptor beta chains were read from a single sample in a study of CD8+ T cells in alopecia areata. TCRdb's copy holds only in-frame clones and misses some; the assay was immunoSEQ multiplex PCR. The sample has roughly 76,000 clones; roughly 30% are singletons. Sequenced material: CD8+ T cells sorted from blood, taken at week 4, from a patient treated with tofacitinib. These receptors came from a human donor with alopecia areata. Both conserved end residues are part of each CDR3. The D gene is left open where the match is weak. Expanded clones get a size class; other rows say once, few or many, or leave the size out.

cdr3_aa cdr3_nt j_call d_call v_call clone_size
CASSVAPGGYEQYF TGTGCCAGCAGCGTAGCGCCAGGGGGCTACGAGCAGTACTTC TRBJ2-7 TRBD1 TRBV9 .
CSVGTGLYEQYF TGCAGCGTCGGGACAGGCCTTTACGAGCAGTACTTC TRBJ2-7 TRBD1 TRBV29-1 few
CASSTLAGGNTGELFF TGTGCCAGTAGTACTCTAGCGGGGGGGAACACCGGGGAGCTGTTTTTT TRBJ2-2 TRBD2 TRBV19 .
CSVATGGRSYGYTF TGCAGCGTTGCGACAGGGGGGAGAAGCTATGGCTACACCTTC TRBJ1-2 TRBD1 TRBV29-1 .
CSVLADSNTGELFF TGCAGCGTTCTTGCGGACTCGAACACCGGGGAGCTGTTTTTT TRBJ2-2 . TRBV29-1 .
CASSLVPYNEQFF TGTGCCAGCAGCTTAGTCCCCTACAATGAGCAGTTCTTC TRBJ2-1 . TRBV7-2 .
CAWNPAPGEQYF TGTGCCTGGAACCCCGCGCCTGGCGAGCAGTACTTC TRBJ2-7 . TRBV30 .
CASSIAKNTEAFF TGTGCCAGTAGTATAGCCAAGAACACTGAAGCTTTCTTT TRBJ1-1 . TRBV19 .
CATSRVTGVNEQYF TGTGCCACCAGCAGAGTGACAGGGGTGAACGAGCAGTACTTC TRBJ2-7 TRBD1 TRBV15 few
CATSRDSSGGPDTQYF TGTGCCACCAGCAGAGATTCGTCCGGCGGGCCAGATACGCAGTATTTT TRBJ2-3 . TRBV15 few
CAWSDARETQYF TGTGCCTGGAGTGACGCGCGAGAGACCCAGTACTTC TRBJ2-5 . TRBV30 few
CASMGGANVLTF TGTGCCAGCATGGGAGGGGCCAACGTCCTGACTTTC TRBJ2-6 . TRBV27 few
CAISESGTEETQYF TGTGCCATCAGTGAGTCAGGGACCGAAGAGACCCAGTACTTC TRBJ2-5 . TRBV10-3 few
CASSPGLALSQETQYF TGTGCCAGCTCCCCCGGACTAGCGTTAAGTCAAGAGACCCAGTACTTC TRBJ2-5 TRBD2 TRBV28 .
CAWEGVGGRSYEQYF TGTGCCTGGGAAGGGGTTGGCGGGAGGAGTTACGAGCAGTACTTC TRBJ2-7 TRBD2 TRBV30 .
CAISISGITNEQFF TGTGCCATCAGTATTAGCGGGATAACGAATGAGCAGTTCTTC TRBJ2-1 TRBD2 TRBV10-3 .
CSVAGGHQETQYF TGCAGCGTCGCAGGGGGCCATCAAGAGACCCAGTACTTC TRBJ2-5 TRBD1 TRBV29-1 .